The entry below gives a single T cell receptor (beta chain) sequence along with its context. This clonotype was observed at least ten times. The target of this receptor is not known. Base qualities are not recorded, but no much larger clone differs from it by a single base. The data originate from a study of blood T cells in healthy people across ages (dated by TCRdb to the mid-2010s). Background for the entire study: In model experiments, roughly one uniquely barcoded TCR beta cDNA molecule per two T cells was captured by template switching. To track age-related changes in TCR beta repertoire diversity, the study relied on deep sequencing normalized with unique cDNA molecular identifiers. The donors were divided into four age groups: young (average about 16 years), middle-aged (around 37), aged (around 59) and long-lived (82). To avoid experimental bias, donors of different ages were randomly spread across the sequencing lanes. For two donors (one aged 18 to 29 and one aged 80 or older), the study analyzed two additional independent replicas of 1 million unique cDNA reads from the same blood draw. The research as a whole found: Compared with the aged group, more naive CD4+ T cells, fewer expanded clones and increased TCR diversity were shown by the long-lived group, suggesting age selection. As age increased, observed TCR beta diversity per million T cells dropped in a roughly linear way, and a significant reduction was already evident by age roughly 40. There was a strong correlation between observed TCR beta diversity and the percentage of naive T cells measured by flow cytometry. Since profiling was done on bulk unsorted PBMCs, naive and antigen-experienced compartments could not be conclusively compared. Total diversity estimates from one million sequenced T cells were considered lower bounds and underestimates. Because donor CMV infection status was unknown, age-related changes in expanded clonotypes were potentially confounded.

The germline V gene sets CDR1 to MNHNS and CDR2 to SASEGT. The cysteine opens and the phenylalanine closes a CDR3 of 14 amino acids. The CDR3 DNA has 42 bases and is translated from base 1. V has 4 bases trimmed and J has 4 bases trimmed; junction bases matching no gene number 5. The method was 5' RACE. The run used an Illumina HiSeq 2500. A second 7 to 11 cycle PCR used a sample-barcoded 5' primer and a J-beta primer mix. Each TCR beta cDNA molecule received a unique molecular identifier from a template-switch 5' adaptor carrying 12 random nucleotides. At least 3 million CDR3-containing paired-end reads were obtained from each sample. The Mint cDNA synthesis kit, primed by a TRBC-specific oligonucleotide, was used to synthesize first-strand cDNA from all RNA. After uracil-DNA glycosylase treatment, a first 18-cycle PCR used universal primers M1SS and BC2_uni_R on all cDNA. In the source study's methods: Normalization of each sample was performed by random selection of 1 million high-quality reads, each carrying a distinct molecular identifier. Instead of being binned into consensus sequences, reads that shared molecular identifiers were thrown out. MiTCR, set to a Q25 quality threshold and the strictest error-elimination algorithm, was used for CDR3 identification, clonotype clustering and error correction. A nonparametric unseen species model with Euler transformation was used to estimate lower-bound total TCR beta diversity. TCRdb handled the public reads itself, with Q25 trimming in fastp and clone calling in MiXCR, and kept productive beta chains. Rows merge per CDR3 protein into single entries with the most common DNA and genes. These V and J calls derive from TCRdb rather than the authors' analysis. In this sample the table shows around 1,600,000 distinct CDR3 sequences, about 45% of which occur a single time. Less than 5% of the sample lies in the top ten.

Systemically healthy Caucasian individuals from Russia, some 40 in total and aged about 6 to 95 years, were included as donors. Each donor gave 8 to 10 milliliters of peripheral blood, drawn into EDTA-treated Vacutainer tubes. Ficoll-Paque density-gradient centrifugation was used to isolate PBMCs, with at least 6.5 million per sample. Trizol reagent was used to extract total RNA from the PBMCs, yielding at least 6 micrograms per sample. The percentages of naive CD45RAhigh/CD27high T cells were determined by flow cytometry on a PBMC aliquot from every donor. The TCR was taken from a woman younger than 35 in good health. This chain is built from TRBV6-1 and TRBJ2-3, with TRBD1 matching 7 junction bases. Material: blood. CDR3 sequence: CASSVGQGADTQYF. Read as DNA, the sequence is TGTGCCAGCAGTGTCGGTCAGGGGGCAGATACGCAGTATTTT.